This entry is about one T cell receptor (beta chain). Which antigen it targets is not known. No much larger clone is present one base from it, and per-base qualities are unavailable. TCR beta repertoires were profiled from peripheral blood of 13 young patients with multiple sclerosis to demonstrate the VDJtools post-analysis software. The multiple sclerosis patients were children and adolescents ranging in age from roughly 6 to 15 years. Library construction relied on PCR. Sequencing used an Illumina HiSeq 2500. To reduce PCR and sequencing biases, unique molecular identifiers were incorporated into the TCR beta cDNA libraries. Approximately 500,000 cDNA molecules were obtained per 1 to 10 million input T cells, so each molecule approximated one T cell. Patient libraries were prepared and sequenced with the same protocol used for the earlier healthy control dataset. Within a given batch, samples were prepared together, multiplexed and sequenced on the same HiSeq lane. The original methods were these. Raw barcoded reads were processed with MIGEC, discarding single-read molecular identifier groups before consensus assembly and CDR3 extraction. Clonotype tables were post-analysed with VDJtools, and diversity was normalized by down-sampling all datasets to the smallest sample size. In repertoire overlap clustering, CDR3 amino acid sequences, but not nucleotide sequences, were matched to correct batch-related cross-sample contamination. TCRdb reworked the public reads: Q25 trimming with fastp, MiXCR clone assembly, productive beta chains retained. Every CDR3 protein is listed once, alongside the most common genes and DNA of its rows. The V and J calls shown here were made by TCRdb, not taken from the authors' results. Here the sample has just over 250,000 distinct CDR3 sequences; just over 35% occur a single time. The ten largest make up 4% to 5.5% of the sample.

The data belong to a study of post-analysis software for immune sequencing data (dated by TCRdb to the mid-2010s). Background for the entire study: Disease courses on record covered relapsing-remitting, secondary progressive and progressive-relapsing multiple sclerosis, though some patients had no subtype annotation. The patient repertoires were compared against around eleven previously published healthy control repertoires obtained from donors aged 6 to 25 years. A subset of samples was prepared in parallel using single-end sample barcoding, then pooled and co-amplified after Illumina adapter ligation. Results and caveats for the whole study, not just this receptor: The control group was slightly older than the multiple sclerosis patient group. Direct clustering with F measure revealed strong co-clustering of samples prepared in the same batch, which led to a batch-effect correction. Compared with controls, multiple sclerosis patients had significantly lower normalized Chao1 diversity, a finding suggesting substantial peripheral T-cell clonal expansion.

Sequenced sample: blood. This sequence was found in a girl aged 5-17 years with multiple sclerosis.

The CDR3 reads CASIQGWTEAFF. The DNA is TGTGCCAGCATCCAGGGGTGGACTGAAGCTTTCTTT. The chain is made from TRBV28 and TRBJ1-1, with TRBD1 perhaps the D gene, on 6 matching bases. Its CDR3 holds 12 amino acids, cysteine through phenylalanine. Here the CDR3 DNA is all that survives: 36 bases in frame from base 1. CDR1 and CDR2 are read off the germline V gene as MDHEN and SYDVKM. V drops 7 bases and J drops 5 bases, leaving 11 bases in between.